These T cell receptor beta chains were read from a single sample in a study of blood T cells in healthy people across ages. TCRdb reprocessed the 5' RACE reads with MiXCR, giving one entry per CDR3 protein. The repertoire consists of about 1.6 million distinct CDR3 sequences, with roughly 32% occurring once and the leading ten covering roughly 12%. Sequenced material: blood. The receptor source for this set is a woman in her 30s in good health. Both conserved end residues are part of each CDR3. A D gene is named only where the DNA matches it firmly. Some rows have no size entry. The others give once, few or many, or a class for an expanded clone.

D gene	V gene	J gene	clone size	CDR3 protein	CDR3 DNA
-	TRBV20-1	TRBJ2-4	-	CSAPQGGKNIQYF	TGCAGTGCTCCCCAGGGAGGCAAAAACATTCAGTACTTC
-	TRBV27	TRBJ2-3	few	CASSLRDLGDTQYF	TGTGCCAGCAGTCTCAGGGACCTGGGGGATACGCAGTATTTT
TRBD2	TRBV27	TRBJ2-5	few	CASSLIVSGGPKTQYF	TGTGCCAGCAGTTTGATCGTCTCGGGGGGGCCGAAGACCCAGTACTTC
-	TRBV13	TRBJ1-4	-	CASSPNPPGAGEKLFF	TGTGCCAGCAGCCCCAATCCACCGGGGGCCGGGGAAAAACTGTTTTTT
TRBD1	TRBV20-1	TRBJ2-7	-	CSAPAPTGSVDEQYF	TGCAGTGCTCCCGCCCCGACAGGGTCTGTCGACGAGCAGTACTTC
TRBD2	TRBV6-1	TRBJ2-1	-	CASSERSGGTPYNEQFF	TGTGCCAGCAGTGAAAGGTCGGGAGGGACGCCCTACAATGAGCAGTTCTTC
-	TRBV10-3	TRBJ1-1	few	CAISEPPGGNIEAFF	TGTGCCATCAGTGAGCCCCCGGGGGGGAACATTGAAGCTTTCTTT
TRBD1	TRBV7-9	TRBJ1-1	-	CASSLQGAKTEAFF	TGTGCCAGCAGCTTACAGGGGGCGAAGACTGAAGCTTTCTTT
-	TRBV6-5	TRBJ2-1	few	CASNPGDYNEQFF	TGTGCCAGCAACCCCGGGGACTACAATGAGCAGTTCTTC
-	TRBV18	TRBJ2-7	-	CGSPQAGQRSYEQYF	TGTGGCAGCCCGCAGGCAGGGCAAAGGAGCTACGAGCAGTACTTC
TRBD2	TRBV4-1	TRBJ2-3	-	CASSLQAGATDTQYF	TGCGCCAGCAGCCTCCAAGCGGGGGCCACAGATACGCAGTATTTT
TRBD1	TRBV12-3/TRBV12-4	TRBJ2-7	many	CASSPGQGLGPYLEQYF	TGTGCCAGCAGTCCAGGACAGGGACTCGGCCCTTATCTGGAGCAGTACTTC
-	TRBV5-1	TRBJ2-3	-	CDSSLAPGFATDTQYF	TGCGACAGCAGCTTGGCCCCGGGCTTCGCCACAGATACGCAGTATTTT
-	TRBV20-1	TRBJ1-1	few	CSAGSAGQKNTEAFF	TGCAGTGCTGGGTCTGCAGGACAAAAGAACACTGAAGCTTTCTTT
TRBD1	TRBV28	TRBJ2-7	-	CASSLNSGTGFSYEQYF	TGTGCCAGCAGTTTAAACTCCGGGACAGGATTCTCCTACGAGCAGTACTTC
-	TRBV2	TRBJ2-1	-	CASSERTTSYNEQFF	TGTGCCAGCAGTGAGCGGACTACCTCCTACAATGAGCAGTTCTTC
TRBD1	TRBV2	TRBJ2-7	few	CASNTRRTGQENEQYF	TGTGCCAGCAACACCCGGAGGACAGGTCAAGAAAACGAGCAGTACTTC
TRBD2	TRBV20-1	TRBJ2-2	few	CSARDPQRGGNTGELFF	TGCAGTGCTAGAGATCCCCAGCGGGGGGGCAACACCGGGGAGCTGTTTTTT
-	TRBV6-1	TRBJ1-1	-	CASRPGPGTEAFF	TGTGCCAGCAGACCGGGACCGGGCACTGAAGCTTTCTTT
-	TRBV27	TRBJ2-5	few	CASSFSHSDGETQYF	TGTGCCAGCAGTTTCAGTCACAGCGACGGGGAGACCCAGTACTTC
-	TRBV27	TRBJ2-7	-	CASSLNGDAYEQYF	TGTGCCAGCAGTTTAAACGGGGACGCCTACGAGCAGTACTTC
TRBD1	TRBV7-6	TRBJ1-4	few	CASSATGVNEKLFF	TGTGCCAGCAGCGCAACAGGGGTTAATGAAAAACTGTTTTTT
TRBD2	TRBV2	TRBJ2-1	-	CASFIRREGTFF	TGTGCCAGCTTCATTAGGCGGGAGGGCACGTTCTTC
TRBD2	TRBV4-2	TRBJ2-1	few	CASSQEGTRGYNEQFF	TGTGCCAGCAGCCAAGAAGGGACTAGAGGTTACAATGAGCAGTTCTTC
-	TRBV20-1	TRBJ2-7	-	CSASDPGTRPYEQYF	TGCAGTGCTAGTGACCCCGGGACACGACCCTACGAGCAGTACTTC
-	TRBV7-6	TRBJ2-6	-	CASSPFDSGGGANVLTF	TGTGCCAGCAGCCCTTTTGACTCCGGCGGGGGGGCCAACGTCCTGACTTTC
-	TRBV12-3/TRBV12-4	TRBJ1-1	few	CASDWANTEAFF	TGTGCCAGCGATTGGGCGAACACTGAAGCTTTCTTT
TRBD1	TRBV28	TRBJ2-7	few	CASRETGGPSYEQYF	TGTGCCAGCAGGGAGACAGGGGGGCCCTCCTACGAGCAGTACTTC
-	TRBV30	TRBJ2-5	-	CAWGETQYF	TGTGCCTGGGGGGAGACCCAGTACTTC
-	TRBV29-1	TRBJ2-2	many	CSVVLFENTGELFF	TGCAGCGTTGTTCTATTCGAGAACACCGGGGAGCTGTTTTTT
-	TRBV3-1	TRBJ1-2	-	CVSSHLRGPYGYTF	TGTGTCAGCAGCCATCTGCGGGGTCCCTATGGCTACACCTTC
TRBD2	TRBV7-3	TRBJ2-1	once	CASSELAGENKQFF	TGTGCCAGCAGCGAACTAGCGGGGGAAAATAAGCAGTTCTTC
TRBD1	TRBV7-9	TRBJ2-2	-	CASTWGQAGGELFF	TGTGCCAGCACATGGGGACAGGCCGGCGGGGAGCTGTTTTTT
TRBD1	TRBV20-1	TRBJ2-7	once	CSARPLTGDLYEQYF	TGCAGTGCTAGACCTTTGACAGGGGATCTCTACGAGCAGTACTTC
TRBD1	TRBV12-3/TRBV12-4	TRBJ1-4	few	CASRKQGEEKLFF	TGTGCCAGCAGAAAACAGGGGGAGGAAAAACTGTTTTTT
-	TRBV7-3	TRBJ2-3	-	CASSSGGADTQYF	TGTGCCAGCAGCTCCGGCGGGGCAGATACGCAGTATTTT
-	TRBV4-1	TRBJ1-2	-	CASSQNYRQVYYGYTF	TGCGCCAGCAGCCAAAACTATAGACAGGTATACTATGGCTACACCTTC
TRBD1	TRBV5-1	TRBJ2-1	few	CASSLAAGGMVNEQFF	TGCGCCAGCAGCTTGGCCGCAGGGGGTATGGTGAATGAGCAGTTCTTC
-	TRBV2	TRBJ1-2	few	CASSSVQDYGYTF	TGTGCCAGCAGTTCCGTACAGGACTATGGCTACACCTTC
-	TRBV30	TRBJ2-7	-	CAWSTGNWNEQYF	TGTGCCTGGAGTACTGGGAATTGGAACGAGCAGTACTTC
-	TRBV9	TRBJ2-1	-	CASSAHTGAEQFF	TGTGCCAGCAGCGCACATACGGGAGCTGAGCAGTTCTTC
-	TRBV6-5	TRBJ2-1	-	CASTRVGENEQFF	TGTGCCAGCACCCGCGTTGGGGAGAATGAGCAGTTCTTC
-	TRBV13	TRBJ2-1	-	CASLSPGLATSNEQFF	TGTGCCAGCCTCTCACCCGGGCTAGCGACAAGCAATGAGCAGTTCTTC
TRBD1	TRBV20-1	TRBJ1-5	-	CSARQGDYSNQPQHF	TGCAGTGCTAGACAGGGGGATTATAGCAATCAGCCCCAGCATTTT
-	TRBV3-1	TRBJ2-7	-	CASSQDSGHLYEQYF	TGTGCCAGCAGCCAAGATTCAGGACATTTGTACGAGCAGTACTTC
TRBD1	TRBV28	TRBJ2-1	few	CASSLTGTDEQFF	TGTGCCAGCAGTCTCACAGGGACAGATGAGCAGTTCTTC
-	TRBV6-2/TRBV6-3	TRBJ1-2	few	CATEPHLLDRAYGYTF	TGTGCCACCGAACCGCACCTACTAGACAGAGCCTATGGCTACACCTTC
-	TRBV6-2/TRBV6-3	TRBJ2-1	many	CASRGVSEQFF	TGTGCCAGCAGGGGGGTTTCCGAGCAGTTCTTC
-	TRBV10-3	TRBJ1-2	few	CAISDYSSNYGYTF	TGTGCCATCAGTGATTACAGTTCTAACTATGGCTACACCTTC
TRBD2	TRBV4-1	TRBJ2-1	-	CASSQVTSGRIDNEQFF	TGCGCCAGCAGCCAAGTTACTAGCGGGAGGATCGACAATGAGCAGTTCTTC
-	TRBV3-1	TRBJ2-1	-	CASSLNTSPNEQFF	TGTGCCAGCAGCCTCAATACTAGCCCCAATGAGCAGTTCTTC
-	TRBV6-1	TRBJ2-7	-	CASIRDTWRSYEQYF	TGTGCCAGCATTAGGGACACCTGGAGGTCCTACGAGCAGTACTTC
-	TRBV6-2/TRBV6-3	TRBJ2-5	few	CASTPGGAGEETQYF	TGTGCCAGCACTCCCGGAGGTGCGGGCGAAGAGACCCAGTACTTC